Each of the 28 T cell receptor beta chains below was sequenced from the same sample in a study of T cell responses to AZD1222 COVID-19 vaccine. Here immunoSEQ multiplex PCR was the method, and the copy in TCRdb shows in-frame clones only, minus some. This sample has 130,000 to 150,000 clones, with about 91% found just once. The input for sequencing was peripheral blood, taken on day 0 of MenACWY control vaccination. The source is an adult in good health.

The chain recombines TRBV27 with TRBJ1-5; TRBD1 might be the D (5 bases). This CDR3 region has 13 residues. Germline lookup yields CDR1 MNHEY and CDR2 SMNVEV (reference sequence). Trimming removed 7 bases at V and 5 bases at J, with 12 bases between. The CDR3 DNA reads TGTGCCAGCACGGACCGGGGGGATCAGCCCCAGCATTTT. Translating it yields CASTDRGDQPQHF.

The V and J genes are TRBV7-8 and TRBJ1-6; 8 nucleotides align to TRBD1. This CDR3 has 17 residues. Germline assignment: CDR1 SGHVS and CDR2 FQNEAQ. The V segment lost 5 bases and the J segment 0 bases; nucleotides outside the gene matches: 6. The CDR3 bases are TGTGCCAGCAGCCCAAGAACAGGGGGCTCCTATAATTCACCCCTCCACTTT. Residues: CASSPRTGGSYNSPLHF.

This clone was counted only a few times. V usage is TRBV6-5 and J usage is TRBJ1-5, with D unclear. Germline lookup yields CDR1 MNHEY and CDR2 SVGAGI. V lost 11 bases and J lost 2, with 13 bases in between. This CDR3 spans 13 amino acids. As DNA, the CDR3 is TGTGCCGTCGGGCAATCCCGCAATCAGCCCCAGCATTTT. Amino acid sequence: CAVGQSRNQPQHF.

V is TRBV9 and J is TRBJ1-2; unclear D gene. Germline assignment: CDR1 SGDLS and CDR2 YYNGEE. V was shortened by 0 bases and J by 1 base, with 16 bases between the two germline ends. CDR3 size: 17 residues. CDR3: CASSVDPLPRLNYGYTF. CDR3 DNA: TGTGCCAGCAGCGTAGATCCCCTCCCCCGCCTTAACTATGGCTACACCTTC.

This clone showed up just once. The chain combines TRBV11-3 with TRBJ2-7, with a possible D match to TRBD1 (5 bases). The CDR3 has 15 residues. Deletions cut 1 base from V and 3 bases from J, with 13 bases between. Germline values: CDR1 SGHNT, CDR2 YENEEA. DNA of the CDR3: TGTGCCAGCAGCTTAGTAGCAGGGCACTACTACGAGCAGTACTTC. Its protein product is CASSLVAGHYYEQYF. Based on the CDR3 plus reference TRBV11-3 and TRBJ2-7, the full variable domain is EAGVVQSPRYKIIEKKQPVAFWCNPISGHNTLYWYLQNLGQGPELLIRYENEEAVDDSQLPKDRFSAERLKGVDSTLKIQPAELGDSAVYLCASSLVAGHYYEQYFGPGTRLTVT.

CDR3 region: CASSVGWDTYGYTF. The CDR3 DNA reads TGTGCCAGCAGCGTGGGTTGGGACACTTATGGCTACACCTTC. The chain employs TRBV9 and TRBJ1-2; possible D gene TRBD1, 6 bases. V lost 2 bases and J 5 bases, leaving 13 bases between the germline ends. The length of the CDR3 is 14 residues. Germline V CDR1 and CDR2: SGDLS, YYNGEE.

The chain has TRBV5-1 and TRBJ1-1; D perhaps matches TRBD1 (5 bases). CDR3 length equals 13 residues. The germline CDR1 and CDR2 sequences are SGHRS and YFSETQ. The V gene lost 7 bases and the J gene lost 0 bases, with 10 bases spanning the gap. The CDR3 DNA is TGCGCCAGCGGGTGGGGGATGAACACTGAAGCTTTCTTT. It encodes CASGWGMNTEAFF.

The chain links TRBV5-1 to TRBJ1-2; tentatively, D is TRBD1 (5 bases). CDR3 length equals 14 residues. CDR1 is SGHRS, CDR2 YFSETQ, per germline. Trimming removed 3 bases from V and 8 bases from J, with 17 bases in between. The CDR3 here is CASSSLLTWGGYTF. The CDR3 DNA is TGCGCCAGCAGCTCACTACTGACCTGGGGGGGCTACACCTTC.

The chain is built from TRBV7-2 and TRBJ1-2; TRBD1 might be the D (6 bases). Germline V gene sequence: CDR1 SGHTA, CDR2 FQGNSA. V lost 1 base and J 7 bases, leaving 16 bases between the germline ends. The CDR3 has 15 amino acids. The CDR3 spells CASSLDRQGYRGYTF. The CDR3 DNA follows: TGTGCCAGCAGCTTAGATCGTCAGGGGTACCGTGGCTACACCTTC.

The CDR3 protein is CASGLAREGTEAFF. In nucleotides, the CDR3 is TGTGCTAGTGGTTTGGCCAGGGAGGGGACTGAAGCTTTCTTT. This rearrangement joins TRBV12-5 to TRBJ1-1; maybe TRBD1 (5 bases). With 1 base removed from V and 5 bases from J, the gap between germline ends came to 11 bases. CDR3 size: 14 residues. The V gene's germline CDR1 is LGHNT and CDR2 FRNRAP.

In regard to this clone: Other nucleotide sequences in the sample specify the same CDR3. This rearrangement joins TRBV3-1 (or the pseudogene TRBV3-2) to TRBJ1-6, with D unresolved. Trimming took 1 base from V and 6 from J, leaving 4 bases between them. CDR1 and CDR2 (germline): LGHDT, YNNKEL (reference sequence). This CDR3 region has 13 residues. The chain's CDR3 is CASSQGGNSPLHF. In nucleotides, the CDR3 is TGTGCCAGCAGCCAAGGGGGTAATTCACCCCTCCACTTT.

The rearrangement joins TRBV30 to TRBJ2-5, with 12 bases fitting TRBD1. V gave up 8 bases and J gave up 2 bases; unmatched junction bases: 15. CDR3 length equals 17 residues. CDR1 and CDR2 (germline): GTSNPN, SVGIG (reference sequence). The CDR3 DNA is TGTGCCGGGGGACAGGGGGCGTTCGGGAGGGGGCAAGAGACCCAGTACTTC. Translation gives CAGGQGAFGRGQETQYF.

The V call is TRBV11-1, the J call TRBJ1-2; perhaps TRBD1 as D (6 bases). The CDR3 has 13 amino acids. Trimming shortened V by 5 bases and J by 8 bases, and 15 bases separated the two germline ends. Per germline, CDR1 SGHAT and CDR2 FQDESV (reference sequence). CDR3 residues: CASSAYRVDGYTF. In DNA, the CDR3 is TGTGCCAGCAGCGCCTACAGGGTCGACGGCTACACCTTC.

The chain employs TRBV12-3 or TRBV12-4 and TRBJ2-5, with D perhaps matching TRBD1 (5 bases). Between the trimmed V and J ends, which lost 2 bases and 7 bases, there was a span of 8 bases. The CDR3 totals 12 residues. As DNA, the CDR3 is TGTGCCAGCAGTTTAATTCAGGGGACCCAGTACTTC. As protein: CASSLIQGTQYF.

The chain links TRBV6-5 to TRBJ2-7, with 9 positions matching TRBD1. Unmatched junction bases numbered 5, after V lost 6 bases and J lost 2 bases. The CDR3 is made up of 14 amino acids. In germline, CDR1 is MNHEY, CDR2 SVGAGI. CDR3 coding DNA: TGTGCCAGCAGGTCGGGACAGGGCCCCTACGAGCAGTACTTC. It yields the protein CASRSGQGPYEQYF.

This clone was counted a single time. The chain links TRBV28 to TRBJ2-7, with 10 bases fitting TRBD1. V trimming: 8 bases; J trimming: 6 bases; junction bases outside the gene matches: 7. CDR1 is MDHEN, CDR2 SYDVKM, per germline. This CDR3 has 13 amino acids. The CDR3 spells CASDRQGAVEQYF. CDR3 in DNA: TGTGCCAGCGACCGACAGGGGGCCGTCGAGCAGTACTTC. Based on the CDR3 plus reference TRBV28 and TRBJ2-7, the full variable domain is DVKVTQSSRYLVKRTGEKVFLECVQDMDHENMFWYRQDPGLGLRLIYFSYDVKMKEKGDIPEGYSVSREKKERFSLILESASTNQTSMYLCASDRQGAVEQYFGPGTRLTVT.

The chain couples TRBV28 to TRBJ1-2; unclear D gene. V lost 8 bases and J 8 bases, leaving 15 bases between the germline ends. Per germline, CDR1 MDHEN and CDR2 SYDVKM. The CDR3 has 12 residues. CDR3 residues: CASERPLEGYTF. CDR3 DNA sequence: TGTGCCAGCGAACGCCCTTTAGAAGGCTACACCTTC.

V is TRBV5-4 and J is TRBJ2-7; the D gene is possibly TRBD1 (5 bases). The V gene's germline CDR1 is SGHNT and CDR2 YYREEE (reference sequence). V lost 4 bases, J lost 6 bases, and 23 bases lay in between. The CDR3 contains 16 residues. CDR3 protein: CASSPQLSDIGGEQYF. CDR3 DNA: TGTGCCAGCAGCCCTCAATTATCGGACATAGGCGGCGAGCAGTACTTC.

This rearrangement joins TRBV20-1 to TRBJ1-1, with 7 bases identical to TRBD1. The CDR3 is made up of 11 amino acids. From germline, CDR1 is DFQATT and CDR2 SNEGSKA (reference sequence). Losses at the gene ends were 6 bases for V and 8 bases for J; bases not matched to a gene: 6. In nucleotides, the CDR3 is TGCAGTGCCGCAACAGGGGCCGAAGCTTTCTTT. This translates into CSAATGAEAFF.

The V and J genes are TRBV5-6 and TRBJ2-7; 11 bases map to TRBD2. The CDR3 length is 15 residues. The V gene's germline CDR1 is SGHDT and CDR2 YYEEEE. The V gene end was trimmed by 4 bases and the J gene end by 6 bases; junction bases not matched to a gene: 9. The CDR3, as DNA: TGTGCCAGCAGCGCACCGGGACTAGCGGACGGCGAGCAGTACTTC. Amino acids: CASSAPGLADGEQYF.

CDR3 coding DNA: TGTGCCAGCAGCCCCAGACTAGCGGGAGGACTGGGTGAGCAGTTCTTC. Protein: CASSPRLAGGLGEQFF. V gene TRBV7-2 combines with J gene TRBJ2-1; 13 bases are a match to TRBD2. V shed 5 bases and J 9 bases; nucleotides not matched to a gene: 10. The germline V gene has CDR1 SGHTA and CDR2 FQGNSA. The CDR3 has 16 residues. Full variable domain (remainder filled in from reference TRBV7-2 and TRBJ2-1): GAGVSQSPSNKVTEKGKDVELRCDPISGHTALYWYRQSLGQGLEFLIYFQGNSAPDKSGLPSDRFSAERTGGSVSTLTIQRTQQEDSAVYLCASSPRLAGGLGEQFFGPGTRLTVL.

This chain joins TRBV5-1 and TRBJ1-3; no reliable D call. Germline-derived CDR1 and CDR2 are SGHRS and YFSETQ. The V end was cut by 0 bases, the J end by 0 bases, with 7 bases between. The CDR3 sequence is 15 residues long. CDR3 loop: CASSLVGVSGNTIYF. Written as DNA, the CDR3 is TGCGCCAGCAGCTTGGTTGGGGTCTCTGGAAACACCATATATTTT.

This clone was observed a single time. The chain combines TRBV29-1 with TRBJ1-3; 9 nucleotides match TRBD1. The germline CDR1 and CDR2 sequences are SQVTM and ANQGSEA. Trimming at V came to 3 bases and at J to 8 bases, leaving 8 bases not matched to a gene. The CDR3 has 14 residues. CDR3 protein: CSVEAPGQGYTIYF. Here the CDR3 DNA reads TGCAGCGTTGAGGCACCGGGACAGGGATACACCATATATTTT.

This CDR3 reads CASSLLGDHKETQYF. As DNA, the CDR3 is TGTGCCAGCAGTCTACTCGGGGACCATAAAGAGACCCAGTACTTC. The chain carries TRBV27 and TRBJ2-5, with D possibly called TRBD1 or TRBD2 (5 bases each). V was pared by 5 bases and J by 3 bases, with 16 bases between. Germline V gene lookup returns CDR1 MNHEY and CDR2 SMNVEV (reference sequence). The CDR3 has 15 residues.

This clone has just a few counts. V usage is TRBV9 and J usage is TRBJ1-1; no definite D call. This CDR3 is built from 14 residues. V dropped 2 bases and J dropped 1 base, with 9 bases sitting between them. Per the germline V gene, CDR1 is SGDLS and CDR2 is YYNGEE. The CDR3 region is CASSVGPSNTEAFF. Here the CDR3 DNA reads TGTGCCAGCAGCGTCGGACCGTCGAACACTGAAGCTTTCTTT.

The rearrangement links TRBV6-5 to TRBJ2-1, with TRBD2 matching over 8 bases. This CDR3 is 13 amino acids long. CDR1 and CDR2 from the germline V gene are MNHEY and SVGAGI. The V segment lost 6 bases and the J segment 7 bases; nucleotides outside the gene matches: 5. This CDR3 reads CASRPGLENEQFF. DNA of the CDR3: TGTGCCAGCAGGCCGGGACTAGAGAATGAGCAGTTCTTC.

The chain has TRBV7-6 and TRBJ2-2; a possible D gene is TRBD1 (7 bases). CDR3 length: 15 residues. The V end lost 5 bases, the J end lost 5 bases, and 15 bases lay between the germline ends. Germline V lookup: CDR1 SGHVS, CDR2 FNYEAQ. For the CDR3, the DNA is TGTGCCAGCAGCAGTCAGGGGGGTCCAACCGGGGAGCTGTTTTTT. This encodes CASSSQGGPTGELFF.

The V gene is TRBV9, the J gene TRBJ2-1, with D uncertain. Germline V gives CDR1 SGDLS, CDR2 YYNGEE. CDR3 size: 17 residues. The V and J ends lost 0 bases and 2 bases respectively, with 15 bases between them. The DNA of the CDR3 is TGTGCCAGCAGCGTAGCTTTTGGTCTAGAGACCTACAATGAGCAGTTCTTC. This codes for CASSVAFGLETYNEQFF.